This T cell receptor (beta chain) originates from a study of blood T cell repertoires in COVID-19. Germline CDR1 and CDR2: MRHNA and SNTAGT. This CDR3 comprises 16 residues. Trimming took off 0 bases at V and 7 bases at J, with 15 bases between the two ends. Sequencing was performed with immunoSEQ multiplex PCR; in TCRdb, only in-frame clones are kept and a portion is missing. The data hold around 70,000 clones, with around 93% observed a single time. This receptor was identified in a woman aged 60-75 years with active COVID-19. The sample taken for sequencing was peripheral blood. The rearrangement uses TRBV6-4 and TRBJ2-2, with D perhaps TRBD2 (6 bases). CDR3 bases: TGTGCCAGCAGTGACTCTTTGGCGGGACGGAACGGGGAGCTGTTTTTT. It is translated as CASSDSLAGRNGELFF.